The T cell receptor beta chain under discussion was sequenced for a study of STAT3 mutations in large granular lymphocyte leukemia. Across the study: Roughly half of the longitudinally sequenced T-LGLL patients carried detectable canonical activating STAT3 mutations.

Germline V gives CDR1 LNHDA, CDR2 SQIVND (reference sequence). The ends lost 6 bases at V and 3 bases at J; junction bases unmatched: 8. There are 15 residues in the CDR3. Overall study findings and caveats: In T-cell large granular lymphocyte leukemia, about half of patients showed multiple immunodominant subclonotypes. In several patients, dominant TCR clone burden exceeded STAT3 mutant burden.

On this clone itself: Its antigen is currently unknown.

Sequencing used immunoSEQ multiplex PCR; TCRdb keeps in-frame clones, though not all of them. The sample has 9,500 to 12,000 clones, roughly 55% seen once; the top ten hold 9%. The sequencing input was peripheral blood mononuclear cells. This sequence joins TRBV19 and TRBJ1-5, with 7 bases lining up with TRBD1. This receptor was identified in a boy younger than 18 with T-cell large granular lymphocyte leukemia. Some clones in this sample may be carry-over from other donors' samples. The CDR3 DNA reads as TGTGCCAGTAGGCAGGGGGATTTATCCAATCAGCCCCAGCATTTT. It translates to CASRQGDLSNQPQHF.